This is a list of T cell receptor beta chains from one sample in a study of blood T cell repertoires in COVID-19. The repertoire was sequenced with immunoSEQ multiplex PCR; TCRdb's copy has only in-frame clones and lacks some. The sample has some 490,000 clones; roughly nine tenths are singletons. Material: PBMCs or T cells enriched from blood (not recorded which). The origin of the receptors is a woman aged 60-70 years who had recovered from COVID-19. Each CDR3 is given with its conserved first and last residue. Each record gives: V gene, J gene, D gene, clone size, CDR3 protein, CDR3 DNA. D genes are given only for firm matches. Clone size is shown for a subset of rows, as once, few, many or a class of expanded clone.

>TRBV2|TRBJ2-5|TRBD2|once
CASRPVSGAKETQYF
TGTGCCAGCAGGCCCGTCAGCGGGGCGAAAGAGACCCAGTACTTC
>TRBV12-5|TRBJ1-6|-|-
CASGPGLLNSPLHF
TGTGCTAGTGGTCCGGGACTTTTGAATTCACCCCTCCACTTT
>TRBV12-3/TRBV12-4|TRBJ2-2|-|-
CASSTGTGELFF
TGTGCCAGCAGCACAGGGACCGGGGAGCTGTTTTTT
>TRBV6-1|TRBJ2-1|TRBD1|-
CASSAGQGATSSSYNEQFF
TGTGCCAGCAGTGCCGGACAGGGGGCGACCTCTAGCTCCTACAATGAGCAGTTCTTC
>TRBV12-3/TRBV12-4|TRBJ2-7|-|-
CASSFSSFYEQYF
TGTGCCAGCAGTTTCTCGAGTTTCTACGAGCAGTACTTC
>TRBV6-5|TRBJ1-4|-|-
CASSSSGVLMEKLFF
TGTGCCAGCAGTTCCTCAGGGGTGTTAATGGAGAAACTGTTTTTT
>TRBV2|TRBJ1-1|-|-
CASNFRQMNTEAFF
TGTGCCAGCAATTTCCGACAAATGAACACTGAAGCTTTCTTT
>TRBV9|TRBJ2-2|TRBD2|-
CASSVLSGGDTGELFF
TGTGCCAGCAGCGTACTTAGCGGGGGTGACACCGGGGAGCTGTTTTTT
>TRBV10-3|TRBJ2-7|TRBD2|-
CAISAGGTREQYF
TGTGCCATCAGTGCGGGGGGGACGAGGGAGCAGTACTTC
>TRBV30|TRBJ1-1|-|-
CAWSMVAGYTEAFF
TGTGCCTGGAGTATGGTGGCGGGCTACACTGAAGCTTTCTTT
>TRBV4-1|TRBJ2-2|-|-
CASSPLGQTNTGELFF
TGCGCCAGCAGTCCGTTGGGGCAAACAAACACCGGGGAGCTGTTTTTT
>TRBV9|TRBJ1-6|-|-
CASSVSGDYNSPLHF
TGTGCCAGCAGCGTCTCAGGGGACTATAATTCACCCCTCCACTTT
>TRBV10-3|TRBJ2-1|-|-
CAISPGDSSYNEQFF
TGTGCCATCAGTCCGGGTGATAGCTCCTACAATGAGCAGTTCTTC
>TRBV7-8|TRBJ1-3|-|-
CASSLRVSSGNTIYF
TGTGCCAGCAGCTTACGGGTCTCCTCTGGAAACACCATATATTTT
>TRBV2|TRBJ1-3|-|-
CASTGQSGNTIYF
TGTGCCAGCACCGGACAGTCTGGAAACACCATATATTTT
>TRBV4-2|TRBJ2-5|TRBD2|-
CASSQVGRTSGRETQYF
TGTGCCAGCAGCCAAGTGGGGCGGACTAGCGGGAGGGAGACCCAGTACTTC
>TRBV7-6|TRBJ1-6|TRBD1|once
CASSWATGEPPLHF
TGTGCCAGCAGCTGGGCGACAGGGGAGCCACCCCTCCACTTT
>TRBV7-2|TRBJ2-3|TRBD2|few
CASSPPGLASTDTQYF
TGTGCCAGCAGCCCACCGGGACTAGCAAGCACAGATACGCAGTATTTT
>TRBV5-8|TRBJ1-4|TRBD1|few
CASRGPGTGNEKLFF
TGTGCCAGCAGGGGCCCCGGGACAGGGAATGAAAAACTGTTTTTT
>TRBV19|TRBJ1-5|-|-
CASRKGETNQPQHF
TGTGCCAGCAGAAAGGGGGAAACCAATCAGCCCCAGCATTTT
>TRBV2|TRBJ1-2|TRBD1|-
CASSEETGVYGYTF
TGTGCCAGCAGTGAAGAGACAGGGGTCTATGGCTACACCTTC
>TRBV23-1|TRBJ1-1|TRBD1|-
CASLHVRGQDMNTEAFF
TGCGCCAGCCTTCACGTAAGGGGGCAAGACATGAACACTGAAGCTTTCTTT
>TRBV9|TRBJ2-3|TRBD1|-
CASSVGDRGSTDTQYF
TGTGCCAGCAGCGTAGGGGACAGGGGCAGCACAGATACGCAGTATTTT
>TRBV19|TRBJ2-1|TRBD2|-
CASSFGALAGYNEQFF
TGTGCCAGTAGTTTCGGAGCGCTAGCGGGATACAATGAGCAGTTCTTC
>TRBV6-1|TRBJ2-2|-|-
CASSEAMSVTGTGELFF
TGTGCCAGCAGTGAAGCCATGAGCGTGACGGGAACCGGGGAGCTGTTTTTT
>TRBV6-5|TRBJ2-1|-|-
CASRWAGNEQFF
TGTGCCAGCAGGTGGGCAGGCAATGAGCAGTTCTTC
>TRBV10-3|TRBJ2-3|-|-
CAISVGADTQYF
TGTGCCATCAGTGTCGGGGCAGATACGCAGTATTTT
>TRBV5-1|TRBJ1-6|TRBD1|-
CASSLEGASNSPLHF
TGCGCCAGCAGCTTGGAGGGGGCTAGTAATTCACCCCTCCACTTT
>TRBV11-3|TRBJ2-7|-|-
CASSLDGGTPSYEQYF
TGTGCCAGCAGCTTAGATGGGGGGACGCCTTCCTACGAGCAGTACTTC
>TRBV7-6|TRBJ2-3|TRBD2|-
CASSPQLAGNTDTQYF
TGTGCCAGCAGCCCTCAACTAGCGGGGAACACAGATACGCAGTATTTT
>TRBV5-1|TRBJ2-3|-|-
CASSPNPRGRTDTQYF
TGCGCCAGCAGCCCCAACCCGCGGGGGCGCACAGATACGCAGTATTTT
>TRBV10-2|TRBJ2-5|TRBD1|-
CASSEPRTGGRETQYF
TGCGCCAGCAGTGAACCACGGACAGGGGGACGAGAGACCCAGTACTTC
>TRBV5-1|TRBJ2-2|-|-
CASSFGRGTTSSTGELFF
TGCGCCAGCAGCTTTGGCAGGGGCACAACCTCGTCCACCGGGGAGCTGTTTTTT
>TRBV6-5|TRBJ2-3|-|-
CASSYSPSTDTQYF
TGTGCCAGCAGTTACTCCCCAAGCACAGATACGCAGTATTTT
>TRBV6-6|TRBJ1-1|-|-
CASSPTGNTEAFF
TGTGCCAGCAGTCCGACAGGGAACACTGAAGCTTTCTTT
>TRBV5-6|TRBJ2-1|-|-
CASSPGLSGYNEQFF
TGTGCCAGCAGCCCGGGACTCTCAGGCTACAATGAGCAGTTCTTC
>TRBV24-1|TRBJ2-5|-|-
CATSSGGETQYF
TGTGCCACCTCATCTGGGGGGGAGACCCAGTACTTC
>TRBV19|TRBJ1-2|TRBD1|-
CASSIPTGGFYGYTF
TGTGCCAGTAGTATCCCGACAGGGGGGTTTTATGGCTACACCTTC
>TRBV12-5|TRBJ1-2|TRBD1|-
CASGLGQGIGYTF
TGTGCTAGTGGTTTGGGACAGGGGATTGGCTACACCTTC
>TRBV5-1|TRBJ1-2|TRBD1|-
CASSLRQGVDYGYTF
TGCGCCAGCAGCTTAAGACAGGGGGTTGACTATGGCTACACCTTC
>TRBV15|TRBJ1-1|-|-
CATSSVLGVRDEAFF
TGTGCCACCAGCTCTGTCCTAGGGGTGCGGGATGAAGCTTTCTTT
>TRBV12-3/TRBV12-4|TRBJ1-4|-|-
CASSLLREKLFF
TGTGCCAGCAGTCTCCTGAGGGAAAAACTGTTTTTT
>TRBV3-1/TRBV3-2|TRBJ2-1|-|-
CASRPLLGLGEQFF
TGTGCCAGCAGACCCCTACTAGGCCTCGGTGAGCAGTTCTTC
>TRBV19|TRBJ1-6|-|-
CASSVDRFSRSPLHF
TGTGCCAGTAGTGTTGACAGGTTCTCTCGGTCACCCCTCCACTTT
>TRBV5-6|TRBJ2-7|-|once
CASSLGAGGSYEQYF
TGTGCCAGCAGCTTGGGGGCAGGGGGGTCCTACGAGCAGTACTTC
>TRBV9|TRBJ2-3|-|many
CASSPDYAGDTQYF
TGTGCCAGCAGCCCGGACTATGCGGGAGATACGCAGTATTTT
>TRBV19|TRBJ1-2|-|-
CASDRGGANYGYTF
TGTGCCAGCGACCGGGGGGGCGCGAACTATGGCTACACCTTC
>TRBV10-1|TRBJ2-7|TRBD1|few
CASSESTGGRYEQYF
TGCGCCAGCAGTGAGTCGACAGGGGGAAGGTACGAGCAGTACTTC
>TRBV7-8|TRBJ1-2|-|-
CASSLRGLLGYTF
TGTGCCAGCAGCTTACGGGGATTGCTCGGCTACACCTTC
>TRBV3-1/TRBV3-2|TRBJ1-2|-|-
CASSQGAGKNTHTF
TGTGCCAGCAGCCAAGGCGCAGGGAAGAACACCCACACCTTC
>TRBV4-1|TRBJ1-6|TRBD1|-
CASSQGQGSGNSPLHF
TGCGCCAGCAGCCAAGGACAGGGGAGTGGTAATTCACCCCTCCACTTT